The 25 T cell receptor beta chains below all came from one sample that was sequenced in a study of cytomegalovirus exposure and HLA in healthy donors. Primers included in the PCR were 60 Vbeta and 13 Jbeta primers. Clones were read by immunoSEQ multiplex PCR, and TCRdb kept only the in-frame ones, dropping some. The sample has under 200,000 clones; the top ten hold about 2.2%. The sequenced sample was PBMCs. The receptor source for this set is a man aged 30-40 years in good health and CMV-seronegative.

The rearrangement uses TRBV7-8 and TRBJ2-5; 13 bases are shared with TRBD2. Losses at the gene ends were 5 bases for V and 5 bases for J; bases not matched to a gene: 8. The CDR3 runs to 16 residues. CDR1 is SGHVS, CDR2 FQNEAQ, per germline. The CDR3 DNA reads as TGTGCCAGCAGCCACGGACTAGCGGGAGATCGGGAGACCCAGTACTTC. Amino acids: CASSHGLAGDRETQYF.

The chain links TRBV10-1 to TRBJ2-3; D may be TRBD1 (5 bases). Germline-derived CDR1 and CDR2 are WNHNN and SYGVQD (reference sequence). V was cut by 5 bases and J by 3 bases, with 21 bases left in between. The CDR3 covers 17 residues. The chain's CDR3 is CASSLPPQGGRTDTQYF. CDR3 in DNA: TGCGCCAGCAGTCTGCCCCCGCAGGGCGGCAGGACAGATACGCAGTATTTT.

The genes are TRBV4-2 and TRBJ2-1, with a weak D call TRBD2 (6 bases). The CDR3 length is 16 residues. The V end was cut by 1 base, the J end by 0 bases, with 10 bases between. Germline V CDR1 and CDR2: LGHNA, YNFKEQ. The CDR3 DNA is TGTGCCAGCAGCCAAGGGTCGGGGGACTCCTACAATGAGCAGTTCTTC. This encodes CASSQGSGDSYNEQFF.

The rearrangement links TRBV6-5 to TRBJ1-2, with D possibly being TRBD1 (5 bases). The CDR3 is made up of 15 amino acids. CDR1 MNHEY and CDR2 SVGAGI come from the germline V gene. The V end lost 6 bases, the J end lost 3 bases, and 17 bases lay between the germline ends. Written as DNA, the CDR3 is TGTGCCAGCAGCTACATTGGGGGGTCGGACTATGGCTACACCTTC. It specifies CASSYIGGSDYGYTF.

The rearrangement joins TRBV19 to TRBJ2-1, with 9 bases that match TRBD2. The CDR3 spans 14 residues. The germline CDR1 and CDR2 sequences are LNHDA and SQIVND (reference sequence). Trimming cost V 2 bases and J 9 bases; bases outside gene matches: 5. Here the CDR3 reads CASSIQSSGTEQFF. As DNA, the CDR3 is TGTGCCAGTAGTATACAGTCTAGCGGGACTGAGCAGTTCTTC. The complete variable domain, with remaining parts taken from reference TRBV19 and TRBJ2-1, reads DGGITQSPKYLFRKEGQNVTLSCEQNLNHDAMYWYRQDPGQGLRLIYYSQIVNDFQKGDIAEGYSVSREKKESFPLTVTSAQKNPTAFYLCASSIQSSGTEQFFGPGTRLTVL.

The V call is TRBV5-1, the J call TRBJ1-1, with 7 positions matching TRBD1. V lost 0 bases, J lost 8 bases, and 13 bases stayed unmatched. Per the germline V gene, CDR1 is SGHRS and CDR2 is YFSETQ. This CDR3 contains 16 residues. The CDR3 protein is CASSLVRLVQGVEAFF. Written as DNA, the CDR3 is TGCGCCAGCAGCTTGGTCCGCCTAGTCCAGGGGGTGGAAGCTTTCTTT. Drawing the rest from reference TRBV5-1 and TRBJ1-1, the complete variable domain is KAGVTQTPRYLIKTRGQQVTLSCSPISGHRSVSWYQQTPGQGLQFLFEYFSETQRNKGNFPGRFSGRQFSNSRSEMNVSTLELGDSALYLCASSLVRLVQGVEAFFGQGTRLTVV.

The V call is TRBV4-2, the J call TRBJ1-1, with 10 bases that match TRBD1. Germline CDR1 is LGHNA and CDR2 is YNFKEQ. V gave up 2 bases and J gave up 1 base; unmatched junction bases: 7. The CDR3 sequence is 17 residues long. The CDR3 reads CASSQFPGQGTNTEAFF. CDR3 DNA sequence: TGTGCCAGCAGCCAATTTCCGGGACAGGGGACGAACACTGAAGCTTTCTTT.

The chain carries TRBV7-2 and TRBJ1-4, with a possible D match to TRBD1 (6 bases). The germline V gene has CDR1 SGHTA and CDR2 FQGNSA. The CDR3 is 15 amino acids. V dropped 2 bases and J dropped 8 bases, with 15 bases sitting between them. In nucleotides, the CDR3 is TGTGCCAGCAGCTTACGGGCACAGGGTGGGGAAAAACTGTTTTTT. This gives the protein CASSLRAQGGEKLFF.

V gene TRBV13 combines with J gene TRBJ1-1, with 12 nucleotides matching TRBD1. From germline, CDR1 is PRHDT and CDR2 FYEKMQ (reference sequence). V lost 5 bases to trimming and J lost 6 bases; unmatched junction nucleotides: 13. This CDR3 has 17 residues. CDR3: CASSAGPGQGAGAEAFF. CDR3 nucleotide sequence: TGTGCCAGCAGCGCCGGCCCGGGACAGGGGGCGGGAGCTGAAGCTTTCTTT.

The V call is TRBV2, the J call TRBJ2-7; 8 nucleotides match TRBD1. The germline CDR1 and CDR2 sequences are SNHLY and FYNNEI. Trimming at V came to 6 bases and at J to 0 bases, leaving 4 bases not matched to a gene. This CDR3 region has 14 residues. This CDR3 reads CASRETGDSYEQYF. CDR3 nucleotides: TGTGCCAGCAGGGAGACAGGGGACTCCTACGAGCAGTACTTC.

The chain combines TRBV7-6 with TRBJ2-7; 7 nucleotides line up with TRBD1. This CDR3 has 14 amino acids. After removal of 1 base from V and 2 bases from J, the junction contained 2 bases not matched to a gene. Germline lookup yields CDR1 SGHVS and CDR2 FNYEAQ. The chain's CDR3 is CASSLDQGAYEQYF. The CDR3 nucleotides read TGTGCCAGCAGCTTAGACCAGGGGGCCTACGAGCAGTACTTC.

The rearrangement joins TRBV11-3 to TRBJ1-1; D possibly corresponds to TRBD1 (6 bases). This CDR3 region has 15 residues. Germline CDR1 and CDR2: SGHNT and YENEEA. V was pared by 0 bases and J by 4 bases, with 12 bases between. The CDR3 DNA is TGTGCCAGCAGCTTAGAGGGGGAAGGGGGCACTGAAGCTTTCTTT. This gives the protein CASSLEGEGGTEAFF.

The rearrangement links TRBV11-2 to TRBJ2-7, with TRBD1 matching over 7 bases. J lost 0 bases, V lost 4 bases, and 0 bases had no gene match. Per the germline V gene, CDR1 is SGHAT and CDR2 is FQNNGV. The CDR3 contains 13 residues. For the CDR3, the DNA is TGTGCCAGCAGCTGGGACAGCTCCTACGAGCAGTACTTC. Translation gives CASSWDSSYEQYF.

The J gene is TRBJ2-3, the V gene TRBV5-4, with 9 bases matching TRBD2. The junction had 8 bases not matched to a gene; V was cut back by 7 bases and J by 2 bases. The CDR3 extends over 15 amino acids. CDR1 SGHNT and CDR2 YYREEE come from the germline V gene (reference sequence). The CDR3 sequence: CASRIAGALTDTQYF. The CDR3 nucleotides read TGTGCCAGCCGCATAGCGGGAGCACTCACAGATACGCAGTATTTT.

The chain carries TRBV27 and TRBJ2-7, with D perhaps matching TRBD2 (6 bases). CDR1 and CDR2 from the germline V gene are MNHEY and SMNVEV (reference sequence). Trimming took 5 bases from V and 5 from J, leaving 22 bases between them. This CDR3 spans 16 amino acids. The CDR3 sequence: CASSPFTGLITNEQYF. CDR3 in DNA: TGTGCCAGCAGTCCCTTCACCGGACTAATTACCAACGAGCAGTACTTC.

V is TRBV14 and J is TRBJ2-7, with TRBD1 matching 8 bases. CDR1 and CDR2 from the germline V gene are SGHDN and FVKESK. CDR3 length equals 15 residues. J was trimmed by 6 bases and V by 1 base; bases with no gene match: 8. The CDR3 nucleotides are TGTGCCAGCAGCCAAGCCCTGACAGGGGTCGGCGAGCAGTACTTC. Amino acids: CASSQALTGVGEQYF.

The rearrangement joins TRBV10-1 to TRBJ2-5, with D tentatively TRBD2 (5 bases). The V end lost 4 bases, the J end lost 1 base, and 7 bases lay between the germline ends. The CDR3 sequence is 13 residues long. Germline values: CDR1 WNHNN, CDR2 SYGVQD (reference sequence). This CDR3 reads CASSVAGQETQYF. The DNA for the CDR3 is TGCGCCAGCAGTGTGGCGGGCCAAGAGACCCAGTACTTC.

The chain uses TRBV29-1 and TRBJ2-3, with TRBD1 as a possible D gene (5 bases). The CDR3 is 14 amino acids. V was shortened by 5 bases and J by 3 bases, with 15 bases between the two germline ends. Germline V CDR1 and CDR2: SQVTM, ANQGSEA. Here the CDR3 reads CSVNPGRDTDTQYF. CDR3 DNA: TGCAGCGTTAATCCGGGCAGGGATACAGATACGCAGTATTTT.

A word on this clone: No conserved phenylalanine or tryptophan ends this CDR3, so it is likely a read error. This rearrangement joins TRBV12-5 to TRBJ2-7; possible D gene TRBD1, 6 bases. V was shortened by 0 bases and J by 5 bases, with 17 bases between the two germline ends. The CDR3 sequence is 16 residues long. Germline V gene lookup returns CDR1 LGHNT and CDR2 FRNRAP. CDR3 in amino acids: CASGLVLGGFPHEQYL. DNA of the CDR3: TGTGCTAGTGGTTTGGTACTTGGGGGCTTTCCCCACGAGCAGTACCTC.

This chain uses TRBV7-2 with TRBJ1-1; D gene ambiguous. The V end was cut by 5 bases, the J end by 1 base, with 8 bases between. The CDR3 length is 13 residues. Germline CDR1 reads SGHTA; CDR2 reads FQGNSA. Here the CDR3 reads CASSPGWNTEAFF. CDR3 bases: TGTGCCAGCAGCCCCGGTTGGAACACTGAAGCTTTCTTT.

The chain couples TRBV4-1 to TRBJ1-2; 8 positions match TRBD1. Germline V gene sequence: CDR1 MGHRA, CDR2 YSYEKL. The CDR3 loop spans 15 amino acids. V lost 2 bases, J lost 6 bases, and 8 bases stayed unmatched. CDR3 sequence reads: CASSQPGQGKDGYTF. CDR3 nucleotide sequence: TGCGCCAGCAGCCAACCTGGACAGGGCAAAGATGGCTACACCTTC.

This chain uses TRBV5-1 with TRBJ2-3, with D possibly matching TRBD1 (6 bases). With 0 bases removed from V and 0 bases from J, the gap between germline ends came to 11 bases. Germline CDR1 is SGHRS and CDR2 is YFSETQ. The CDR3 extends over 16 amino acids. This chain's CDR3 is CASSLGQEPSTDTQYF. CDR3 bases: TGCGCCAGCAGCTTGGGACAGGAGCCCAGCACAGATACGCAGTATTTT.

The chain's CDR3 is CASTLGQGDNTGELFF. Here the CDR3 DNA reads TGTGCCAGCACCCTGGGACAGGGGGATAACACCGGGGAGCTGTTTTTT. This chain joins TRBV6-4 and TRBJ2-2; 11 bases are shared with TRBD1. Looked up from germline, CDR1 is MRHNA and CDR2 is SNTAGT. J lost 2 bases, V lost 7 bases, and 6 bases had no gene match. This CDR3 is 16 amino acids long.

V usage is TRBV19 and J usage is TRBJ2-5, with a possible D match to TRBD1 (6 bases). With 5 bases removed from V and 5 bases from J, the gap between germline ends came to 15 bases. This CDR3 spans 14 amino acids. Germline V CDR1 and CDR2: LNHDA, SQIVND (reference sequence). The CDR3 region is CASSGVGQRETQYF. CDR3 nucleotides: TGTGCCAGTAGTGGGGTCGGACAGCGGGAGACCCAGTACTTC.

About this clone: Additional DNA sequences in this sample encode the identical CDR3. The V gene is TRBV4-2, the J gene TRBJ1-2; TRBD1 might be the D (5 bases). V was pared by 1 base and J by 2 bases, with 8 bases between. The CDR3 has 14 residues. The germline CDR1 and CDR2 sequences are LGHNA and YNFKEQ. The chain's CDR3 is CASSQAGGNYGYTF. The CDR3 bases are TGTGCCAGCAGCCAAGCGGGGGGGAACTATGGCTACACCTTC.